These T cell receptor beta chains were read from a single sample in a study of blood T cell repertoires in COVID-19. Assay: immunoSEQ multiplex PCR; the TCRdb copy retains only in-frame clones and omits some. Of approximately 480,000 clones in the sample, approximately 90% were seen once. The sample taken for sequencing was PBMCs or T cells enriched from blood (not recorded which). The receptors come from a woman under 30 who had recovered from COVID-19. CDR3s include the opening cysteine and the closing phenylalanine or tryptophan. A D gene is named only where the DNA matches it firmly. Not every row has a clone size; where given, it reads once, few, many or a size class.

CDR3	DNA	D	size	V	J
CSVQTGIYGYTF	TGCAGCGTTCAGACAGGTATCTATGGCTACACCTTC	NA	NA	TRBV29-1	TRBJ1-2
CASSYATGARDGYTF	TGTGCCAGCAGCTACGCCACAGGGGCCAGGGACGGCTACACCTTC	TRBD1	NA	TRBV14	TRBJ1-2
CSVRGREDGYTF	TGCAGCGTTCGTGGCAGGGAGGATGGCTACACCTTC	NA	NA	TRBV29-1	TRBJ1-2
CASSYSNGGGTDTQYF	TGTGCCAGCAGTTACTCCAACGGGGGAGGAACAGATACGCAGTATTTT	NA	NA	TRBV6-5	TRBJ2-3
CASTTVTSGANVLTF	TGTGCCAGTACTACAGTCACCTCTGGGGCCAACGTCCTGACTTTC	NA	NA	TRBV19	TRBJ2-6
CASSLDNNQPQHF	TGTGCCAGCAGCTTAGACAACAATCAGCCCCAGCATTTT	NA	NA	TRBV11-2	TRBJ1-5
CASSAGGHQPQHF	TGTGCCAGCAGCGCAGGGGGCCATCAGCCCCAGCATTTT	TRBD1	NA	TRBV9	TRBJ1-5
CASSLNRGSYGYTF	TGTGCCAGCAGTTTGAACAGGGGCTCATATGGCTACACCTTC	TRBD1	once	TRBV27	TRBJ1-2
CASSRTGANEQFF	TGTGCCAGCAGTCGAACAGGGGCGAATGAGCAGTTCTTC	TRBD1	NA	TRBV2	TRBJ2-1
CASSQEGGAANTGELFF	TGTGCCAGCAGCCAAGAGGGGGGGGCCGCGAACACCGGGGAGCTGTTTTTT	NA	NA	TRBV4-2	TRBJ2-2
CASSESSKGFGNEQFF	TGCGCCAGCAGTGAGTCGAGTAAGGGGTTCGGGAATGAGCAGTTCTTC	NA	NA	TRBV10-1	TRBJ2-1
CASSQIEGTEAFF	TGTGCCAGCAGCCAAATTGAGGGCACTGAAGCTTTCTTT	NA	NA	TRBV2	TRBJ1-1
CASSEDRGSYEQYF	TGTGCCAGCAGTGAGGACAGGGGCTCCTACGAGCAGTACTTC	TRBD1	NA	TRBV11-3	TRBJ2-7
CASTLQTGGTGELFF	TGTGCCAGCACCCTACAGACAGGGGGCACCGGGGAGCTGTTTTTT	TRBD1	NA	TRBV3-1/TRBV3-2	TRBJ2-2
CASSLSGQMLLRGYTF	TGTGCCAGCAGCTTATCGGGACAGATGCTCCTCCGGGGCTACACCTTC	TRBD1	NA	TRBV7-9	TRBJ1-2
CASRLDGGANQPQHF	TGTGCCAGCAGACTGGACGGAGGGGCCAATCAGCCCCAGCATTTT	NA	once	TRBV2	TRBJ1-5
CASSLTRARDTEAFF	TGTGCCAGCAGCCTCACCAGGGCGCGTGACACTGAAGCTTTCTTT	NA	NA	TRBV5-4	TRBJ1-1
CAGGDTNYGYTF	TGTGCCGGGGGGGATACGAACTATGGCTACACCTTC	NA	NA	TRBV28	TRBJ1-2
CASSEFGRETQYF	TGTGCCAGCAGTGAGTTCGGGAGGGAGACCCAGTACTTC	TRBD2	NA	TRBV25-1	TRBJ2-5
CASSVGQGEVDTIYF	TGTGCCAGCAGCGTAGGTCAGGGCGAAGTAGACACCATATATTTT	NA	NA	TRBV9	TRBJ1-3
CASSRGSDYGYTF	TGTGCCAGCAGCCGAGGGTCGGACTATGGCTACACCTTC	NA	NA	TRBV7-2	TRBJ1-2
CASSSNYQTNYGYTF	TGTGCCAGCAGCTCAAACTACCAAACTAACTATGGCTACACCTTC	NA	few	TRBV7-2	TRBJ1-2
CASSWETSLSTDTQYF	TGCGCCAGCAGCTGGGAGACATCTCTAAGCACAGATACGCAGTATTTT	NA	NA	TRBV5-1	TRBJ2-3
CASSSGTGNEKLFF	TGTGCCAGCAGCTCCGGGACAGGGAATGAAAAACTGTTTTTT	TRBD1	NA	TRBV28	TRBJ1-4
CASSLGQYQPQHF	TGTGCCAGCAGCTTGGGACAGTATCAGCCCCAGCATTTT	TRBD1	few	TRBV7-2	TRBJ1-5
CASSEYQETQYF	TGCGCCAGCAGCGAGTACCAAGAGACCCAGTACTTC	NA	NA	TRBV5-1	TRBJ2-5
CASSLNSIYNEQFF	TGCGCCAGCAGCTTGAACAGCATCTACAATGAGCAGTTCTTC	NA	NA	TRBV5-1	TRBJ2-1
CAWSVGTARGYTF	TGTGCCTGGAGTGTAGGGACAGCTCGGGGCTACACCTTC	TRBD1	NA	TRBV30	TRBJ1-2